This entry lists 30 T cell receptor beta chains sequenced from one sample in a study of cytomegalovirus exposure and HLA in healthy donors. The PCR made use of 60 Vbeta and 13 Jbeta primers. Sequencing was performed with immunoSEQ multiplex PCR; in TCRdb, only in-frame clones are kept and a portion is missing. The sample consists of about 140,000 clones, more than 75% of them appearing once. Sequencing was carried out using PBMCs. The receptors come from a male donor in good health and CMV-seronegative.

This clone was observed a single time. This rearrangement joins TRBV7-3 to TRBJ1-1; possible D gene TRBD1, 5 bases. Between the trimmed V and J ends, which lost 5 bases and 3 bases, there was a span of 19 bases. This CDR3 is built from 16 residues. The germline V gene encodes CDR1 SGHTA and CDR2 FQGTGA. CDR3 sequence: CASSNPAGGLDTEAFF. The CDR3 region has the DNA TGTGCCAGCAGCAACCCGGCGGGGGGACTTGACACTGAAGCTTTCTTT. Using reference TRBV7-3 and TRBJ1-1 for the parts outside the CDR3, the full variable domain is GAGVSQTPSNKVTEKGKYVELRCDPISGHTALYWYRQSLGQGPEFLIYFQGTGAADDSGLPNDRFFAVRPEGSVSTLKIQRTERGDSAVYLCASSNPAGGLDTEAFFGQGTRLTVV.

Here the CDR3 reads CASSQEPGDYGYTF. CDR3 nucleotide sequence: TGTGCCAGCAGCCAAGAACCGGGGGATTATGGCTACACCTTC. V is TRBV11-2 and J is TRBJ1-2; tentatively, D is TRBD1 (5 bases). Trimming removed 5 bases from V and 5 bases from J, with 15 bases in between. This CDR3 region has 14 residues. The V gene's germline CDR1 is SGHAT and CDR2 FQNNGV.

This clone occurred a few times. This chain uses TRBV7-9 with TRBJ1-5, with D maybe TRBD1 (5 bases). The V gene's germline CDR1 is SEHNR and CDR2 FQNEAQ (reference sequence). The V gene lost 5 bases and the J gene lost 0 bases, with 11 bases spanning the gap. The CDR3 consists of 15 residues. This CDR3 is CASSPGGDSNQPQHF. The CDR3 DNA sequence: TGTGCCAGCAGCCCGGGGGGTGATAGCAATCAGCCCCAGCATTTT. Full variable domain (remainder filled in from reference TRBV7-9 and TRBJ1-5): DTGVSQNPRHKITKRGQNVTFRCDPISEHNRLYWYRQTLGQGPEFLTYFQNEAQLEKSRLLSDRFSAERPKGSFSTLEIQRTEQGDSAMYLCASSPGGDSNQPQHFGDGTRLSIL.

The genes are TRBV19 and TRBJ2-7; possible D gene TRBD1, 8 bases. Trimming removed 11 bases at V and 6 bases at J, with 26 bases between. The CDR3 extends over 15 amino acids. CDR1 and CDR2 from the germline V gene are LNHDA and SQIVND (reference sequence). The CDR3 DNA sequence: TGTGCCGGGAGGGGTCAGGGGGCGTCTCACCCCGAGCAGTACTTC. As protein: CAGRGQGASHPEQYF.

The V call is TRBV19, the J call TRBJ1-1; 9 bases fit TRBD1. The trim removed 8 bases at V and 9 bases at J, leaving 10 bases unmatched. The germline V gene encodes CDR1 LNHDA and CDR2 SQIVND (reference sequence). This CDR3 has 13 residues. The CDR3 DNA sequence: TGTGCCAGTTCAGACAGGGGGGGTCCCAAAGCTTTCTTT. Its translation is CASSDRGGPKAFF.

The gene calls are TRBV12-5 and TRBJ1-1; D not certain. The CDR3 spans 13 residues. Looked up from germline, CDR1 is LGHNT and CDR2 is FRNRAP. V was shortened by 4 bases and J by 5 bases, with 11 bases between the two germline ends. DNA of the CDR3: TGTGCTAGTGGTTCCGGAGGTAGGACTGAAGCTTTCTTT. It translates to CASGSGGRTEAFF.

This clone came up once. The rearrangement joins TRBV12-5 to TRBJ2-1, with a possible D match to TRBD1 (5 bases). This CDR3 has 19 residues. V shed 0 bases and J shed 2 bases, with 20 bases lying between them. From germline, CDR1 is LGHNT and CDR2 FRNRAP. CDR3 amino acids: CASGLVQYRGRATYNEQFF. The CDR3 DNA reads TGTGCTAGTGGTTTGGTACAATACCGTGGCAGGGCTACCTACAATGAGCAGTTCTTC. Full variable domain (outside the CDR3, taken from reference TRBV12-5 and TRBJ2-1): DARVTQTPRHKVTEMGQEVTMRCQPILGHNTVFWYRQTMMQGLELLAYFRNRAPLDDSGMPKDRFSAEMPDATLATLKIQPSEPRDSAVYFCASGLVQYRGRATYNEQFFGPGTRLTVL.

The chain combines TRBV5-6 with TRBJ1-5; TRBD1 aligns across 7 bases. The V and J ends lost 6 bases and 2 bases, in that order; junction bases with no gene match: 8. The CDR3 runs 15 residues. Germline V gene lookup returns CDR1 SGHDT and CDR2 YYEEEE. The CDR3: CASIILDRGNQPQHF. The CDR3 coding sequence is TGTGCCAGCATCATTCTTGACAGGGGCAATCAGCCCCAGCATTTT.

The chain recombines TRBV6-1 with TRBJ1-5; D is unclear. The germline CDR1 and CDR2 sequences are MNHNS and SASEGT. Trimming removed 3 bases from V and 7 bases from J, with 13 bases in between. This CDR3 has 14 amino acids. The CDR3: CASSDMQVDQPQHF. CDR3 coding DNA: TGTGCCAGCAGTGATATGCAGGTCGACCAGCCCCAGCATTTT.

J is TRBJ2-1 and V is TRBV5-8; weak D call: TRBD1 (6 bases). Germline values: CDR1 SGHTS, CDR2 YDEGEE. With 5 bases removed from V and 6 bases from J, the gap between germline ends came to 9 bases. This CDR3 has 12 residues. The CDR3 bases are TGTGCCAGCAGGCGGACAGTCAATGAGCAGTTCTTC. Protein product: CASRRTVNEQFF.

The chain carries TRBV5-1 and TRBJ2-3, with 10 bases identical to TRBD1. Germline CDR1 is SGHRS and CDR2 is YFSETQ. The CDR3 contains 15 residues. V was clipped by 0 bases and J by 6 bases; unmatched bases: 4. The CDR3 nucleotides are TGCGCCAGCAGCTTGGATGGGACAGGGGTCGATACGCAGTATTTT. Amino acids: CASSLDGTGVDTQYF.

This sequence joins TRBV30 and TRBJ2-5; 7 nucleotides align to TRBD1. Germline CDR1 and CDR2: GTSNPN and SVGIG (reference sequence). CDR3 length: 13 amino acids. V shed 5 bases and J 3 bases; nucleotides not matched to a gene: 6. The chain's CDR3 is CAWDKGQKETQYF. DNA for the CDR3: TGTGCCTGGGATAAGGGACAGAAAGAGACCCAGTACTTC.

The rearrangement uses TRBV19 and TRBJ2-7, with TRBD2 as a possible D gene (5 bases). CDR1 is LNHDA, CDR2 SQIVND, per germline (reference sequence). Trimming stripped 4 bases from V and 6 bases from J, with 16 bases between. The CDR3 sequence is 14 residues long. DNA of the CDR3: TGTGCCAGTAGTAAGGACTTCTGGCACCCCGAGCAGTACTTC. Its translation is CASSKDFWHPEQYF.

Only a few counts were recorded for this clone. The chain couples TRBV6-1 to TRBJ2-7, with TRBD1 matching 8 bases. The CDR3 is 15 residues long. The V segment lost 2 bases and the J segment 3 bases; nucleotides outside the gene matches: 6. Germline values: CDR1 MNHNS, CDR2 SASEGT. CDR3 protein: CASSENAGQVYEQYF. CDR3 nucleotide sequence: TGTGCCAGCAGTGAAAATGCGGGACAGGTCTACGAGCAGTACTTC.

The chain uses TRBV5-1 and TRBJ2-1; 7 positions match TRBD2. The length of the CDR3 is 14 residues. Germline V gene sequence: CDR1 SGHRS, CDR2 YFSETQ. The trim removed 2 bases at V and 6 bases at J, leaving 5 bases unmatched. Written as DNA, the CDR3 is TGCGCCAGCAGCTTAAGGACGGGGGGCAATGAGCAGTTCTTC. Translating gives CASSLRTGGNEQFF.

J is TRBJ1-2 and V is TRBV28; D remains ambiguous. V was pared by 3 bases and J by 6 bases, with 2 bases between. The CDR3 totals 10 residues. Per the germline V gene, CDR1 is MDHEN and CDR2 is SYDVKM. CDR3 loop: CASSFDGYTF. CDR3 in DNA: TGTGCCAGCAGTTTCGATGGCTACACCTTC.

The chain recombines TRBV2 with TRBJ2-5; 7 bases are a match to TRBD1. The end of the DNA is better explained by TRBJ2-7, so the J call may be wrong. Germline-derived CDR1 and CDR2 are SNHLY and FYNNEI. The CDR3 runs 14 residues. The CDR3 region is CASSEGRGSAEQYF. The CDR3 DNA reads TGTGCCAGCAGTGAGGGCAGGGGGAGCGCCGAGCAGTACTTC.

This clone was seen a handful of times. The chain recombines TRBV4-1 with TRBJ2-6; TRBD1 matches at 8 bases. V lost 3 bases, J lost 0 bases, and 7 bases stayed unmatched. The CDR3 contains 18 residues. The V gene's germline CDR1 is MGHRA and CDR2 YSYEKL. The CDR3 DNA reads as TGCGCCAGCAGCCATTTGCCAGGGGGCCTCTCTGGGGCCAACGTCCTGACTTTC. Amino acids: CASSHLPGGLSGANVLTF.

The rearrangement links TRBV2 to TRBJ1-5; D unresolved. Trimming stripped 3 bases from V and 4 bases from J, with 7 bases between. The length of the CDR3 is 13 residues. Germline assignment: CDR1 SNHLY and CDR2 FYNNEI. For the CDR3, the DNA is TGTGCCAGCAGTGATGAGAGGAATCAGCCCCAGCATTTT. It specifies CASSDERNQPQHF.

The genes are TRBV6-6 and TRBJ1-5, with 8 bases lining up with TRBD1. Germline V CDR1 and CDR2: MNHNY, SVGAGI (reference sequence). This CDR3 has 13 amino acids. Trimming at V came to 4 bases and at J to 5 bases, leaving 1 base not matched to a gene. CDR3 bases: TGTGCCAGCAGTTCGACAGGGGATCAGCCCCAGCATTTT. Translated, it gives CASSSTGDQPQHF.

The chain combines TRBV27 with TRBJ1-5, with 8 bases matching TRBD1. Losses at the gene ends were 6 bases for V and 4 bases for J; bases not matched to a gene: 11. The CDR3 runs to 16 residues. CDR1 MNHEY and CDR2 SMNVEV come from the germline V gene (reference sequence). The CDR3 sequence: CASRKETGGGNQPQHF. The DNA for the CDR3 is TGTGCCAGCAGGAAGGAAACAGGGGGAGGAAATCAGCCCCAGCATTTT.

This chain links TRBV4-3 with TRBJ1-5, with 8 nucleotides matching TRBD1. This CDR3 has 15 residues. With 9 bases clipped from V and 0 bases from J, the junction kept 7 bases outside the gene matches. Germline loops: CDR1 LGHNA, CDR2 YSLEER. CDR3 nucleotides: TGCGCCAGTAGGGACAGGCTTTATAGCAATCAGCCCCAGCATTTT. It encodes CASRDRLYSNQPQHF.

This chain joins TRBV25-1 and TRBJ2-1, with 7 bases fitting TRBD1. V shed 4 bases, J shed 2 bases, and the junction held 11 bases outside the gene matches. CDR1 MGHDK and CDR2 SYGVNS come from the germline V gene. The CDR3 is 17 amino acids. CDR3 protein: CASSGLLDRSPYNEQFF. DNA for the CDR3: TGTGCCAGCAGTGGGCTTCTGGACAGGTCCCCCTACAATGAGCAGTTCTTC.

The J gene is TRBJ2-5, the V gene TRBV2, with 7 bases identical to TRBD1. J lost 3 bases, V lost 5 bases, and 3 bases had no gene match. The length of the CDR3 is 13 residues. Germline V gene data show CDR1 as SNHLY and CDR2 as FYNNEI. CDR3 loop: CASSPGTEETQYF. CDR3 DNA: TGTGCCAGCAGTCCCGGGACAGAAGAGACCCAGTACTTC.

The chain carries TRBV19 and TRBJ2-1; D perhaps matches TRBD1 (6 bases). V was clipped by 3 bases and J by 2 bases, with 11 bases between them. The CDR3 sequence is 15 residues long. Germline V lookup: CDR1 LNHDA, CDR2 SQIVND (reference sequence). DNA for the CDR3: TGTGCCAGTAGTATCCGAGGGGGACCCTACAATGAGCAGTTCTTC. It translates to CASSIRGGPYNEQFF.

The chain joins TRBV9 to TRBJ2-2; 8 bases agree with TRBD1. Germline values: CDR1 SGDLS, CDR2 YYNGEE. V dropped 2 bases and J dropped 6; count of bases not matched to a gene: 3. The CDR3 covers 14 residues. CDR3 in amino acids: CASSVLRGPGELFF. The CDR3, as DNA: TGTGCCAGCAGCGTTCTCAGGGGGCCCGGGGAGCTGTTTTTT. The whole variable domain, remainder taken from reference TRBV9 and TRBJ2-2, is DSGVTQTPKHLITATGQRVTLRCSPRSGDLSVYWYQQSLDQGLQFLIQYYNGEERAKGNILERFSAQQFPDLHSELNLSSLELGDSALYFCASSVLRGPGELFFGEGSRLTVL.

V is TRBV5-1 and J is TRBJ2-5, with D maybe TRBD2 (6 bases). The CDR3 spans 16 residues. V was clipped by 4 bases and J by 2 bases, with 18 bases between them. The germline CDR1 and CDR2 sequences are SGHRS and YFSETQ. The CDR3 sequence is CASSTGGAAAQETQYF. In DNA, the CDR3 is TGCGCCAGCAGCACCGGAGGGGCGGCAGCACAAGAGACCCAGTACTTC.

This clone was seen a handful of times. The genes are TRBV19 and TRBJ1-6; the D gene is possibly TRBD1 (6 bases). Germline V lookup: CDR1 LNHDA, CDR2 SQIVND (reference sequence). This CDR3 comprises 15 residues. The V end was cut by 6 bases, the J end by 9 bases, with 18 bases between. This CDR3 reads CASSLQQGSRSPLHF. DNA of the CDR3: TGTGCCAGTAGCCTTCAACAGGGATCGCGTTCACCCCTCCACTTT.

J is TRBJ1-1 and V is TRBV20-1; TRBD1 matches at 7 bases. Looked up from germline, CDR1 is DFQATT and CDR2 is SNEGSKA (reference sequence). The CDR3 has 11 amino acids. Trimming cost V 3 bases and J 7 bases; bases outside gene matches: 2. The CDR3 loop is CSARRDSEAFF. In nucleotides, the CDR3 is TGCAGTGCTAGGCGGGACAGTGAAGCTTTCTTT.

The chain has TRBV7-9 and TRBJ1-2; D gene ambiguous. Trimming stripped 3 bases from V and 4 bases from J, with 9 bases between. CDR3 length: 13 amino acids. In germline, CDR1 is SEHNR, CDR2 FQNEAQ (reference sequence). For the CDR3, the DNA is TGTGCCAGCAGCTTGGAGGGCATCTATGGCTACACCTTC. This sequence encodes CASSLEGIYGYTF. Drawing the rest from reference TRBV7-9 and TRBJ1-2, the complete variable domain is DTGVSQNPRHKITKRGQNVTFRCDPISEHNRLYWYRQTLGQGPEFLTYFQNEAQLEKSRLLSDRFSAERPKGSFSTLEIQRTEQGDSAMYLCASSLEGIYGYTFGSGTRLTVV.